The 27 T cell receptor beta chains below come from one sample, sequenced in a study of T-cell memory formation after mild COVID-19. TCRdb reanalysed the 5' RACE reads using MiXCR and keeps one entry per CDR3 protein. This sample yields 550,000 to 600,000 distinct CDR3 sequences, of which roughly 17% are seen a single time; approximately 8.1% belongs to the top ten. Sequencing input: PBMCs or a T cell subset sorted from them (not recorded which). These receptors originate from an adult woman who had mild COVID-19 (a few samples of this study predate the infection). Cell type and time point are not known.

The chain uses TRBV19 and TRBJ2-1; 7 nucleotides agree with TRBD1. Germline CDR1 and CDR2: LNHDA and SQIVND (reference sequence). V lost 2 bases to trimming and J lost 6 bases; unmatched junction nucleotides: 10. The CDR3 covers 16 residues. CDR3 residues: CASSILAGTGVNEQFF. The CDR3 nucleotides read TGTGCCAGTAGTATACTGGCGGGTACAGGGGTCAATGAGCAGTTCTTC.

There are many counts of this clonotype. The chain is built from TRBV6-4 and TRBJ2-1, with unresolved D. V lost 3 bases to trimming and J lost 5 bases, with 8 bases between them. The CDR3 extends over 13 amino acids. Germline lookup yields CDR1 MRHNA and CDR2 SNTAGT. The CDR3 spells CASSESGNNEQFF. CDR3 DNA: TGTGCCAGCAGTGAATCTGGGAACAATGAGCAGTTCTTC.

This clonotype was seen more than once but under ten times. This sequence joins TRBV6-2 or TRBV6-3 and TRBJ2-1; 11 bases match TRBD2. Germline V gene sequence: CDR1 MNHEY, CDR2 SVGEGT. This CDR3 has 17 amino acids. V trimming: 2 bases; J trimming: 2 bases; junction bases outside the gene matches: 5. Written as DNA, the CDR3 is TGTGCCAGCAGTTACCTAGTGACTAGCGGGACCTACAATGAGCAGTTCTTC. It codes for CASSYLVTSGTYNEQFF.

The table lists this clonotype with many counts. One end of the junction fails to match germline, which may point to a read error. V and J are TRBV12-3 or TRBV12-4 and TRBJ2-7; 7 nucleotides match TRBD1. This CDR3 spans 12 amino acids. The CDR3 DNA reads TGTGCCAGCAGTAATAACAGGGGACCACTAAGCTTC. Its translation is CASSNNRGPLSF.

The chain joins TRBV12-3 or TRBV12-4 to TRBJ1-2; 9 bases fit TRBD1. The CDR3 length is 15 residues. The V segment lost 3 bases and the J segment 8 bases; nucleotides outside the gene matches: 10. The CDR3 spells CASSFRGQGRQGYTF. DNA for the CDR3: TGTGCCAGCAGTTTCCGGGGACAGGGACGTCAGGGCTACACCTTC.

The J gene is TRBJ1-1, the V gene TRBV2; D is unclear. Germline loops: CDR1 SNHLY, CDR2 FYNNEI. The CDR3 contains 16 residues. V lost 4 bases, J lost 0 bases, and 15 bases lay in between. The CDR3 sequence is CASSARRAGLNTEAFF. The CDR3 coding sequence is TGTGCCAGCAGTGCCCGTAGGGCAGGATTGAACACTGAAGCTTTCTTT.

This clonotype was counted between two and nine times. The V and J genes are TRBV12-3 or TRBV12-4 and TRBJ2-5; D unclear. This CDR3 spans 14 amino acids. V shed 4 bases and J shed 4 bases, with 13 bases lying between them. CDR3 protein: CASSSPRAPETQYF. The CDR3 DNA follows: TGTGCCAGCAGTTCACCCCGGGCCCCAGAGACCCAGTACTTC.

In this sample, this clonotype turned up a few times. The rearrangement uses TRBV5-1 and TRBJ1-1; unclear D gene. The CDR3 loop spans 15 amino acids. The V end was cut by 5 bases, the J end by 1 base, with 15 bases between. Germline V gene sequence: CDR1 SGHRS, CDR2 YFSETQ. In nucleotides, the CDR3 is TGCGCCAGCAGGCCTAGTTCCCGAGGGAACACTGAAGCTTTCTTT. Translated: CASRPSSRGNTEAFF. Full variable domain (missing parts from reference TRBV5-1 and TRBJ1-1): KAGVTQTPRYLIKTRGQQVTLSCSPISGHRSVSWYQQTPGQGLQFLFEYFSETQRNKGNFPGRFSGRQFSNSRSEMNVSTLELGDSALYLCASRPSSRGNTEAFFGQGTRLTVV.

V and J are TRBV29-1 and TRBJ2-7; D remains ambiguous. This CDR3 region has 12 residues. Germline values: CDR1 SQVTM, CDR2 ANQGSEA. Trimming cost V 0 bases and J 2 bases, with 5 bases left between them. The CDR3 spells CSVEDLAYEQYF. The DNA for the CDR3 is TGCAGCGTTGAAGACTTAGCCTACGAGCAGTACTTC.

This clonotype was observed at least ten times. The CDR3 DNA follows: TGTGCCAGCAGCTTCGGTCCCGCCGGGGAGCTGTTTTTT. Translating it yields CASSFGPAGELFF. The chain employs TRBV3-1 and TRBJ2-2; D is uncertain. The CDR3 totals 13 residues. Germline CDR1 and CDR2: LGHDT and YNNKEL (reference sequence). V lost 5 bases to trimming and J lost 6 bases, with 10 bases between them.

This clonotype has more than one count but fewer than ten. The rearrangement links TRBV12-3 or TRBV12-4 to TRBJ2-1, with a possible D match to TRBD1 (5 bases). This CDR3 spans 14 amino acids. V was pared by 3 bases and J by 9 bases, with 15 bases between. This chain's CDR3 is CASSFGQQGREQFF. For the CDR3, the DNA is TGTGCCAGCAGTTTTGGGCAGCAGGGCCGTGAGCAGTTCTTC.

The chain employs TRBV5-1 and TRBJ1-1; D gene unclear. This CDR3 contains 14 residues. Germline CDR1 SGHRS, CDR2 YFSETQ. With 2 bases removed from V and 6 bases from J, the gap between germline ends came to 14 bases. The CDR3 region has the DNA TGCGCCAGCAGCTTCGAAAGACCTGGGGCTGAAGCTTTCTTT. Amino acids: CASSFERPGAEAFF.

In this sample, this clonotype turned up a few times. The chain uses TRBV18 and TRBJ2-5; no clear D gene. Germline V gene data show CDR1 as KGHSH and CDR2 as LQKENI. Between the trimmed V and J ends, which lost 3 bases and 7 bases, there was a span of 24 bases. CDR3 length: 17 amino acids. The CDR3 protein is CASSPPLFEDAFATQYF. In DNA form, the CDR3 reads TGTGCCAGCTCACCCCCGCTTTTTGAGGACGCTTTCGCGACCCAGTACTTC.

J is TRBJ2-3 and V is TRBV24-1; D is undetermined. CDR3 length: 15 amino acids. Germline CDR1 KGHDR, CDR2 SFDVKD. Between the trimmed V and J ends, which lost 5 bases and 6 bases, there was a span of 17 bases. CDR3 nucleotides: TGTGCCACCAGTGCCCCCTTGGGCACTGGGGATACGCAGTATTTT. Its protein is CATSAPLGTGDTQYF.

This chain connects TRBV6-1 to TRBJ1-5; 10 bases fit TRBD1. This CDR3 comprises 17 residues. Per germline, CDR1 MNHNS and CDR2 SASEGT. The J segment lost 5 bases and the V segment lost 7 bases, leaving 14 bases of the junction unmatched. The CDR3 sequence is CASKTGQGVRVDQPQHF. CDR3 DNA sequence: TGTGCCAGCAAAACTGGACAGGGGGTCCGTGTAGATCAGCCCCAGCATTTT.

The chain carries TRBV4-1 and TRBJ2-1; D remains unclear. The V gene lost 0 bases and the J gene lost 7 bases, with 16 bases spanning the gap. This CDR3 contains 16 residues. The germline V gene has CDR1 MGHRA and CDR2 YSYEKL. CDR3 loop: CASSQDVAPTGNEQFF. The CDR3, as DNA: TGCGCCAGCAGCCAAGATGTAGCCCCAACCGGGAATGAGCAGTTCTTC.

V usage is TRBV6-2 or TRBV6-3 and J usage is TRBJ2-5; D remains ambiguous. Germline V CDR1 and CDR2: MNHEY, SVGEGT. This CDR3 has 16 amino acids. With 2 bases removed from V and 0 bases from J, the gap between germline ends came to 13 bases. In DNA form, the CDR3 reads TGTGCCAGCAGTTACCCCGAAACCGAGTACCAAGAGACCCAGTACTTC. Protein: CASSYPETEYQETQYF.

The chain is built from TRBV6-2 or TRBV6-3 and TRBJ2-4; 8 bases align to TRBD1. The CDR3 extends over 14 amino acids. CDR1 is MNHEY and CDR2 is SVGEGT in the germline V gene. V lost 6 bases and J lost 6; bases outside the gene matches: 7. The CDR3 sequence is CASSPRQGTNIQYF. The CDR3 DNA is TGTGCCAGCAGCCCTCGACAGGGGACAAACATTCAGTACTTC.

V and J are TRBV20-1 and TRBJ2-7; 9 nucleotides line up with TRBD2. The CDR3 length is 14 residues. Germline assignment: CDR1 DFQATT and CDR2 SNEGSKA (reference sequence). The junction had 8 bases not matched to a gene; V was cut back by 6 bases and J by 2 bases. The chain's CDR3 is CSATGLAGTYEQYF. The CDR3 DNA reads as TGCAGTGCCACAGGGCTAGCGGGAACCTACGAGCAGTACTTC.

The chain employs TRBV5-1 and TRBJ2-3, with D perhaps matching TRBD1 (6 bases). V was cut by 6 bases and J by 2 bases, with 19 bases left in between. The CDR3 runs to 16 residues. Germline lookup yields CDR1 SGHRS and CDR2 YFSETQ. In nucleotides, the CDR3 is TGCGCCAGCACCTACGACAGGAGTCACCTCACAGATACGCAGTATTTT. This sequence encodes CASTYDRSHLTDTQYF.

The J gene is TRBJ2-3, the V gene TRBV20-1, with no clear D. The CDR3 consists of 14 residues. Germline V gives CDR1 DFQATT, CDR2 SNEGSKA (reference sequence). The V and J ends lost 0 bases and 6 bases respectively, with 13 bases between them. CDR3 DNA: TGCAGTGCTAGAGATATTAAGGTCGTCGATACGCAGTATTTT. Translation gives CSARDIKVVDTQYF.

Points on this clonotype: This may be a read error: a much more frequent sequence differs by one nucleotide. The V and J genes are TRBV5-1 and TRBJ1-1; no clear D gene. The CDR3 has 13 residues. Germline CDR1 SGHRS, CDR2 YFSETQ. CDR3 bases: TGCGCCAGCAGCTTTCGGGTGCACACTGAAACTTTCTTT. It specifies CASSFRVHTETFF.

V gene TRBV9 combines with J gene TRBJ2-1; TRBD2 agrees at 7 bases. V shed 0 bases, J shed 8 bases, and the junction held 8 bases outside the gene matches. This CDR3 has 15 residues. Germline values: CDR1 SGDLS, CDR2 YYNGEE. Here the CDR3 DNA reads TGTGCCAGCAGCGTAGCGGGAGGATATTTGGATGAGCAGTTCTTC. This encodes CASSVAGGYLDEQFF.

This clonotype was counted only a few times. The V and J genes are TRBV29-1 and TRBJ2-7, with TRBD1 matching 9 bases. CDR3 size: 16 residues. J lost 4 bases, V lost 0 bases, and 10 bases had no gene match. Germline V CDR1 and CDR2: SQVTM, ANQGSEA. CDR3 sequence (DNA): TGCAGCGTTGAAGATTATACAGGGGGCGCCGGGTACGAGCAGTACTTC. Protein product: CSVEDYTGGAGYEQYF.

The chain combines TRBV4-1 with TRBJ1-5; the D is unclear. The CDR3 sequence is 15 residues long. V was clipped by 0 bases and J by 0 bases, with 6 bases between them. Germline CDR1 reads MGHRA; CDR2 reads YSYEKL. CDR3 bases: TGCGCCAGCAGCCAAGATGGGCTTAGCAATCAGCCCCAGCATTTT. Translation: CASSQDGLSNQPQHF.

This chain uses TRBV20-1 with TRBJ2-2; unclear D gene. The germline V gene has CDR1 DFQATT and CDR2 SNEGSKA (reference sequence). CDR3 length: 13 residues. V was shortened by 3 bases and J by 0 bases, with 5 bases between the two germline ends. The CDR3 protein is CSASQANTGELFF. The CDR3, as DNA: TGCAGTGCTAGCCAGGCGAACACCGGGGAGCTGTTTTTT.

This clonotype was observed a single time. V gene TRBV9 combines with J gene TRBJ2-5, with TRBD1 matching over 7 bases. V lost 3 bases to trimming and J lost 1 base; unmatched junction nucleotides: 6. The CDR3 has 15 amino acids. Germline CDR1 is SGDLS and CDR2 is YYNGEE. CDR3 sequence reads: CASSAVGTVQETQYF. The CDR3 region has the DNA TGTGCCAGCAGCGCGGTGGGGACAGTCCAAGAGACCCAGTACTTC. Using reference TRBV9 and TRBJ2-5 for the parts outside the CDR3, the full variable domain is DSGVTQTPKHLITATGQRVTLRCSPRSGDLSVYWYQQSLDQGLQFLIQYYNGEERAKGNILERFSAQQFPDLHSELNLSSLELGDSALYFCASSAVGTVQETQYFGPGTRLLVL.